This T cell receptor beta chain was identified in a study of T cell responses to AZD1222 COVID-19 vaccine (dated by TCRdb to 2020 to 2022). The study in broad terms: AZD1222 recipients given second doses at about 4 weeks or at about 12 weeks were pooled, since spike-specific TCR depth and breadth were not found to differ between the two schedules. TCR sequencing was performed for about 250 trial participants, of whom some 200 were given two doses of AZD1222 and around 25 were given two doses of MenACWY control vaccine. Trial participants were enrolled into age subgroups of 18-55, 56-69 and 70-plus years, which contained approximately 150, 28 and 58 TCR-sequenced participants, respectively. Overall study outcomes, separate from this receptor: In the small 56-69-year group, the increase in depth fell short of significance, most likely because of low power. Reportedly, almost half of the unique spike-specific TCRs recognized epitopes lying outside the regions that are mutated in the B.1.351 and B.1.1.7 variants. The vaccine-associated CD4 TCRs covered the entire spike protein, and the dominant responses fell in regions 160-218 and 743-854. Because no samples from the day 14 peak response were available, repertoires could be characterized only after the peak T cell response. Participants were mostly white British, with more females than males. The authors suggested clonal diversity may have been underestimated. Only five to seven AZD1222 recipients were SARS-CoV-2 seropositive at baseline, limiting conclusions about previously exposed vaccinees. A significant rise in spike-specific TCR breadth and depth was observed after two AZD1222 doses relative to day 0 and relative to MenACWY recipients.

Between the V and J ends, shortened by 1 base and 5 bases respectively, the junction contains 9 bases. CDR1 and CDR2 were assigned from the germline V gene as SGHTA and FQGNSA. The CDR3 contains 13 residues, cysteine and phenylalanine counted. Just CDR3 DNA is preserved here, 39 bases in frame from base 1. In regard to this clone: What antigen it recognizes has not been identified. No much larger clone exists at a distance of one base, and base qualities are not known.

The CDR3 regions of human TCRbeta chains were analyzed by immunosequencing. As for the original processing: Repertoire TCRs were matched against a reference library of SARS-CoV-2-specific TCRs generated with the MIRA antigen-specificity platform. Breadth was defined as the fraction of unique TCRs that were SARS-CoV-2-associated. Depth was defined as the fraction of total T cells that were SARS-CoV-2-associated. Using the MIRA data, each spike-specific TCR was assigned both to the spike region to which the TCR was reactive and to a CD4 or CD8 class. Log10-transformed breadth and depth values were compared by one-way ANOVA with Sidak's multiple comparisons tests. Not all clones reach the TCRdb copy of this immuneACCESS table, which keeps in-frame sequences only. Checked studies attribute under half of the gap to unresolved V genes and leave the rest unexplained. V and J calls and clone size are as listed in that table; D and trimming were resolved from the DNA. The sample table shows 150,000 to 180,000 clones, and about 92% are seen once. The biggest ten clones account for around 18% of the sample.

Taken with the paper, the label for time point translates to: baseline before first vaccination. Vaccinee samples came from UK trials COV001 and COV002, including a single-blind randomized controlled phase 2/3 trial of AZD1222 (ChAdOx1 nCoV-19) in healthy adults. For TCRbeta chain sequencing, PBMC samples from trial participants were taken at day 0 and at day 28 after the second dose. The specimen was peripheral blood, collected on day 0 of AZD1222 vaccination. The sequence came from an adult in good health. The sequence joins TRBV7-2 to TRBJ2-7, and TRBD1 may be the D gene, going by 6 matching bases. For the CDR3, the sequence is CASSLGPGDEQYF. Here is the DNA: TGTGCCAGCAGCTTAGGCCCAGGGGACGAGCAGTACTTC.